This T cell receptor beta chain was profiled in a study of cytomegalovirus exposure and HLA in healthy donors. Study in general: In an early release, HLA-typed donors contributed approximately 82 million unique TCR sequences.

Researchers ran the PCR with 60 Vbeta and 13 Jbeta primers. Sequencing used immunoSEQ multiplex PCR; TCRdb keeps in-frame clones, though not all of them. The sample shows about 98,000 clones, about 80% of them seen only once. CDR3 length: 17 amino acids. Concerning this clone: What it binds is not known.

Study observations and caveats: Some segments of the V type, notably TRBV6-2 and TRBV6-3, were excluded as indistinguishable. One later analysis reportedly identified an Asian-associated ancestry cluster that showed fewer N-insertions than the roughly 600-donor mean.

Sequencing was performed on PBMCs. The J gene is TRBJ2-1, the V gene TRBV21-1; the D call TRBD1 from the table was never checked on the DNA. TRBV21-1 is reported as a pseudogene. The source is a man aged 60 to 75 in good health and CMV-seropositive. The CDR3 DNA sequence: TGTGCCAGCAGCATTCGACAGACAGGAGAGTTTTACAATGAGCAGTTCTTC. Translated, it gives CASSIRQTGEFYNEQFF.